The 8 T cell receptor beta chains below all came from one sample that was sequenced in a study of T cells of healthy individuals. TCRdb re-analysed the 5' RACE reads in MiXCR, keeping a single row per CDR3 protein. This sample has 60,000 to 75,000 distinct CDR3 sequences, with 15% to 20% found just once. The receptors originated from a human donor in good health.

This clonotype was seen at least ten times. The CDR3 here is CAISAWGGRSDEQYF. Written as DNA, the CDR3 is TGTGCCATCAGCGCCTGGGGCGGGAGAAGCGACGAGCAGTACTTC. The chain uses TRBV10-3 and TRBJ2-7, with 7 positions matching TRBD2. The CDR3 loop spans 15 amino acids. Germline V gene lookup returns CDR1 ENHRY and CDR2 SYGVKD. The trim removed 6 bases at V and 5 bases at J, leaving 13 bases unmatched.

This chain's CDR3 is CAWSADGLGGNEQFF. The CDR3 DNA is TGTGCCTGGAGTGCTGACGGACTAGGGGGCAATGAGCAGTTCTTC. The V and J genes are TRBV30 and TRBJ2-1, with D tentatively TRBD2 (7 bases). This CDR3 comprises 15 residues. Germline CDR1 reads GTSNPN; CDR2 reads SVGIG (reference sequence). V lost 1 base and J 6 bases, leaving 16 bases between the germline ends.

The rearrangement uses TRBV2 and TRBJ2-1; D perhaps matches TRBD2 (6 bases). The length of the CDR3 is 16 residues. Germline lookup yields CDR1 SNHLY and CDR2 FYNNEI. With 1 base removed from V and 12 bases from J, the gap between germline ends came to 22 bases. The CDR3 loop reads CASSEGVGSLQAGQFF. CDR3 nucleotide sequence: TGTGCCAGCAGTGAAGGTGTGGGTAGCCTCCAAGCGGGGCAGTTCTTC. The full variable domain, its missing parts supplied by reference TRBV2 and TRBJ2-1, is EPEVTQTPSHQVTQMGQEVILRCVPISNHLYFYWYRQILGQKVEFLVSFYNNEISEKSEIFDDQFSVERPDGSNFTLKIRSTKLEDSAMYFCASSEGVGSLQAGQFFGPGTRLTVL.

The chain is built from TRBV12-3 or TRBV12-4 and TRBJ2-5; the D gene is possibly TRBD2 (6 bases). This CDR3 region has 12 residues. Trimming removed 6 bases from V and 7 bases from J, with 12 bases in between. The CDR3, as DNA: TGTGCCAGCAGCTGGGCGGAGGGGACCCAGTACTTC. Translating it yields CASSWAEGTQYF.

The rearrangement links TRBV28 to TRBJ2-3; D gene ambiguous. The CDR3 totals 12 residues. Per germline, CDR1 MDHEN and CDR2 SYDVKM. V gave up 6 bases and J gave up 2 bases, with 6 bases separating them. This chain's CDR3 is CASRPPTDTQYF. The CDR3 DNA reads TGTGCCAGCAGGCCCCCCACAGATACGCAGTATTTT.

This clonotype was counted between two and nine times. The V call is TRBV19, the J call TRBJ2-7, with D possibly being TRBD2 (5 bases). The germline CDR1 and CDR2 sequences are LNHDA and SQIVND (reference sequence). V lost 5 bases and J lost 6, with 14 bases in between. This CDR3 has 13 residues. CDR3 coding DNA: TGTGCCAGTAGTTTCGGGGAATCGGGCGAGCAGTACTTC. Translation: CASSFGESGEQYF.

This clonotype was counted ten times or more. The CDR3, as DNA: TGTGCCATCAGTGATCCGGGACAGTCATCGGATACGCAGTATTTT. Encoded protein: CAISDPGQSSDTQYF. The chain has TRBV10-3 and TRBJ2-3; 7 bases line up with TRBD1. Germline V CDR1 and CDR2: ENHRY, SYGVKD. The length of the CDR3 is 15 residues. Trimming took 3 bases from V and 6 from J; bases not matched to a gene: 9.

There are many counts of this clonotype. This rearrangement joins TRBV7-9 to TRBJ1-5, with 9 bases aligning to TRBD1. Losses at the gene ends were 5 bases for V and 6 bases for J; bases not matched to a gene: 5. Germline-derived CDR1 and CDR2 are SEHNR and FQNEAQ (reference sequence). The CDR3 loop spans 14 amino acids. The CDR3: CASSAGTGFQPQHF. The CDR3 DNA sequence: TGTGCCAGCAGCGCCGGGACAGGGTTTCAGCCCCAGCATTTT. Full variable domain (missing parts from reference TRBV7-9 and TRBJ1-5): DTGVSQNPRHKITKRGQNVTFRCDPISEHNRLYWYRQTLGQGPEFLTYFQNEAQLEKSRLLSDRFSAERPKGSFSTLEIQRTEQGDSAMYLCASSAGTGFQPQHFGDGTRLSIL.